This TCR beta chain is drawn from a study of shared clonotypes between healthy human individuals. Turning to the study itself: Each donor contributed plates that comprised three CD4 naive, three CD4 memory, two CD8 naive and one CD8 memory.

Overall study results and limits: Estimated richness was generally greater in naive than memory subsets.

This clone has just one count. No antigen is known for it. Once extracted for a subset, genomic DNA was divided evenly among several immunoSEQ plates. Using immunoSEQ multiplex PCR, the repertoire was profiled, and TCRdb retains in-frame clones only, with some absent. The sample records around 1.9 million clones, about 93% being singletons. CD45RO-negative, CCR7-positively selected cells formed the naive CD8 fraction, excluding terminally differentiated effector memory CD45RA+ cells. The sequence was obtained from a man aged 18 to 29 in good health. Some clones in this sample may be carry-over from other donors' samples. Material for sequencing was naive CD8+ T cells from PBMCs.

CDR3 sequence: CASSLRGVPGREAFF. As DNA, the CDR3 is TGTGCCAGCAGCTTAAGGGGGGTTCCTGGACGCGAAGCTTTCTTT. This chain uses TRBV7-8 with TRBJ1-1; the D gene is possibly TRBD1 (6 bases). The CDR3 consists of 15 residues. Germline lookup yields CDR1 SGHVS and CDR2 FQNEAQ. V was trimmed by 2 bases and J by 8 bases, leaving 18 bases between them.